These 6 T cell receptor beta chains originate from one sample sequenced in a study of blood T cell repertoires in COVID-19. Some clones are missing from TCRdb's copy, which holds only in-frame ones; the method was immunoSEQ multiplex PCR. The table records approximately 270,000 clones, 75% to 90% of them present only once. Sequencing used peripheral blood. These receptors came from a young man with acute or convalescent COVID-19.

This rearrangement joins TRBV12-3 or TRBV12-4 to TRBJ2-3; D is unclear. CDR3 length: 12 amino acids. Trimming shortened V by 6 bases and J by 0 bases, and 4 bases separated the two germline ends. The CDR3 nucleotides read TGTGCCAGCAGGACTAGCACAGATACGCAGTATTTT. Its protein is CASRTSTDTQYF.

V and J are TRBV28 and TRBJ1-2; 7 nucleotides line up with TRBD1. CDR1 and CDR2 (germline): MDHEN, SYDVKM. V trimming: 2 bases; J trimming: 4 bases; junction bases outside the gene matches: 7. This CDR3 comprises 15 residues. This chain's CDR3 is CASSLPSTGSYGYTF. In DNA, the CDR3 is TGTGCCAGCAGTTTACCGTCGACAGGGTCCTATGGCTACACCTTC.

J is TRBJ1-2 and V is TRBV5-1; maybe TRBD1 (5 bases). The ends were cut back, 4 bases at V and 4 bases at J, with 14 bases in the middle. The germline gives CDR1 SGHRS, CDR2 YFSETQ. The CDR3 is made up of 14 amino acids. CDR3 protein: CASSLNTGSYGYTF. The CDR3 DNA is TGCGCCAGCAGCCTAAATACAGGATCCTATGGCTACACCTTC.

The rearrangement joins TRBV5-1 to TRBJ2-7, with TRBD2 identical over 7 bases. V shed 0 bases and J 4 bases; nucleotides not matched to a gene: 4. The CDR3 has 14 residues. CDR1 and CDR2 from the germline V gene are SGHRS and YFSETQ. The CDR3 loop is CASSLELASYEQYF. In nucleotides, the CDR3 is TGCGCCAGCAGCTTGGAACTAGCGTCATACGAGCAGTACTTC.

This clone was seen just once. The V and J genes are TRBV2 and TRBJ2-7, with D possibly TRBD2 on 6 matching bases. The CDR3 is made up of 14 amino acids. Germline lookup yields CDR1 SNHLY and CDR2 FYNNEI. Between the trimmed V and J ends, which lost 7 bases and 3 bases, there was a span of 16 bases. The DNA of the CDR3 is TGTGCCAGCAACCGGCGGGGCGGATACTACGAGCAGTACTTC. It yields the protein CASNRRGGYYEQYF.

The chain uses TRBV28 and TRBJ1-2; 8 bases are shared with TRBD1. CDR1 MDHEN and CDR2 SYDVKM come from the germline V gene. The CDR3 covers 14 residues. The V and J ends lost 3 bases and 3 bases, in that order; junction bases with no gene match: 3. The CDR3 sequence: CASSLVTGDYGYTF. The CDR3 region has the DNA TGTGCCAGCAGTTTGGTGACAGGGGACTATGGCTACACCTTC.